This record looks at one T cell receptor beta chain sequence and its context. Its matching antigen is unknown. This entry comes from a study of OX40 agonist ivuxolimab in advanced cancers. Across the study: Eligibility rules accepted prior anti-PD-1, anti-PD-L1 or anti-CTLA-4 therapy, and roughly 42% had some.

Broader study findings: CD4+ and CD8+ T cells in blood underwent clonal expansion by week 6 at 0.1 to 3.0 mg/kg.

Germline V lookup: CDR1 SGHNT, CDR2 YYREEE (reference sequence). The length of the CDR3 is 16 residues. V gave up 5 bases and J gave up 1 base; unmatched junction bases: 4. Only in-frame clones appear in the TCRdb table, and some are missing; sequencing was by immunoSEQ multiplex PCR. The repertoire holds over 15,000 clones, with 55% to 80% as singletons. This clonotype was sampled from an adult with an advanced solid tumor such as melanoma, head and neck, liver or kidney cancer. This chain joins TRBV5-4 and TRBJ2-3; 13 bases agree with TRBD2. The source material was CD4+ or CD8+ T cells sorted from blood, sampled in a trial of the OX40 agonist ivuxolimab. In DNA, the CDR3 is TGTGCCAGCAGACGTGGGACTAGCGGGGGCACAGATACGCAGTATTTT. Translating gives CASRRGTSGGTDTQYF.